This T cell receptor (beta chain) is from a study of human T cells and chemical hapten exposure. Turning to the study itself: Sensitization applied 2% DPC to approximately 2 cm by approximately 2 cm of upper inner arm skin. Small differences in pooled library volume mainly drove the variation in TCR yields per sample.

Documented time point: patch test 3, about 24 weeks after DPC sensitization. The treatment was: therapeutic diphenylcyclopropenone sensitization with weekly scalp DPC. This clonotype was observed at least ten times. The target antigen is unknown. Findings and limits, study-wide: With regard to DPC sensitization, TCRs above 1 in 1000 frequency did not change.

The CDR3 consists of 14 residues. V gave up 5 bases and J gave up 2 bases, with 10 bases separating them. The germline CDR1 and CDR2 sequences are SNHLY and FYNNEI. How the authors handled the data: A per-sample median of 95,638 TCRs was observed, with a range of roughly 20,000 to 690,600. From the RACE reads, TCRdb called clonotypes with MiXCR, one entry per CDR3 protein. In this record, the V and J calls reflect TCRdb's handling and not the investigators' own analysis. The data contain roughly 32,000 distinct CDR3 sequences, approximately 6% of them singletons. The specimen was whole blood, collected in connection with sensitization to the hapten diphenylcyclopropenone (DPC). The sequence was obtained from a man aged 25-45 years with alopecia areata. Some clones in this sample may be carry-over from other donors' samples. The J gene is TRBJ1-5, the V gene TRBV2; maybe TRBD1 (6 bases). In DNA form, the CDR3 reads TGTGCCAGCAGTCGAGGGGGTGGCAATCAGCCCCAGCATTTT. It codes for CASSRGGGNQPQHF.